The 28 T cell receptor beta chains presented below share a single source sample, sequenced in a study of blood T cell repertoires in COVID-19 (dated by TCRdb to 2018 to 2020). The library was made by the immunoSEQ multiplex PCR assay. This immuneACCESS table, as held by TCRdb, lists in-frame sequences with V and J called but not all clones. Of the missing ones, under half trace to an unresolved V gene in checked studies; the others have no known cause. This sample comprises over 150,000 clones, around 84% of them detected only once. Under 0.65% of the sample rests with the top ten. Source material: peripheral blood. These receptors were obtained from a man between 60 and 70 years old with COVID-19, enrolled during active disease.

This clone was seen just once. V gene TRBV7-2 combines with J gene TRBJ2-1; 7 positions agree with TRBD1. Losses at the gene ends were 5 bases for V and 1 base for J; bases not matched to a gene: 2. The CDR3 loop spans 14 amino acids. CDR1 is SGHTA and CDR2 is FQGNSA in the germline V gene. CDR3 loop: CASSPGQSYNEQFF. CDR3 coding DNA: TGTGCCAGCAGCCCGGGACAGTCCTACAATGAGCAGTTCTTC. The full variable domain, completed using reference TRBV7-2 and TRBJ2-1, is GAGVSQSPSNKVTEKGKDVELRCDPISGHTALYWYRQSLGQGLEFLIYFQGNSAPDKSGLPSDRFSAERTGGSVSTLTIQRTQQEDSAVYLCASSPGQSYNEQFFGPGTRLTVL.

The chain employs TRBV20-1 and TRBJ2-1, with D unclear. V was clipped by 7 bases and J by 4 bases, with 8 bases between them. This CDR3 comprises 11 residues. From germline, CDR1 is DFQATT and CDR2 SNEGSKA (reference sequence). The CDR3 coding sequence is TGCAGTGTTGCGGCATACAATGAGCAGTTCTTC. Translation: CSVAAYNEQFF.

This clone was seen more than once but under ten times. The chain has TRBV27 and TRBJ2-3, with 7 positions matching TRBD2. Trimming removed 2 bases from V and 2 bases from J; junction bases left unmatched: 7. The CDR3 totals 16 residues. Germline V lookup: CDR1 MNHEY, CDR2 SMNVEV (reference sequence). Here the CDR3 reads CASSLGGRVPTDTQYF. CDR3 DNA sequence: TGTGCCAGCAGTTTAGGGGGGAGGGTCCCCACAGATACGCAGTATTTT.

CDR3 nucleotides: TGCAGCGTTGATTTGGTCCAGGGCGCTGAAGCTTTCTTT. It encodes CSVDLVQGAEAFF. The chain joins TRBV29-1 to TRBJ1-1, with D maybe TRBD1 (5 bases). This CDR3 is 13 amino acids long. Trimming removed 3 bases at V and 6 bases at J, with 14 bases between. The germline gives CDR1 SQVTM, CDR2 ANQGSEA.

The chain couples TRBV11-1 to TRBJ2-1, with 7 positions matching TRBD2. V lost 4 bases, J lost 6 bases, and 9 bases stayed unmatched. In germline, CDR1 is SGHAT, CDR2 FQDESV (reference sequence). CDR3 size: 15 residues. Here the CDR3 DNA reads TGTGCCAGCAGCTCTCGACTAGCCGAACCCAATGAGCAGTTCTTC. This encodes CASSSRLAEPNEQFF.

The CDR3 here is CASRLGGTQSYEQYF. DNA of the CDR3: TGTGCCAGCAGACTCGGAGGGACGCAGTCCTACGAGCAGTACTTC. The chain joins TRBV6-5 to TRBJ2-7; tentative D call: TRBD2 (6 bases). CDR1 is MNHEY and CDR2 is SVGAGI in the germline V gene. CDR3 length: 15 residues. The V and J ends lost 6 bases and 1 base respectively, with 16 bases between them.

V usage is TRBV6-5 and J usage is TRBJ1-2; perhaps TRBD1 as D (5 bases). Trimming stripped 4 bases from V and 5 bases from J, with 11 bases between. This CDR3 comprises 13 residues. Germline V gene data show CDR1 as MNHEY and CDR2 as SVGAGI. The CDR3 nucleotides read TGTGCCAGCAGTTTGACAGCCTTGTATGGCTACACCTTC. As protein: CASSLTALYGYTF.

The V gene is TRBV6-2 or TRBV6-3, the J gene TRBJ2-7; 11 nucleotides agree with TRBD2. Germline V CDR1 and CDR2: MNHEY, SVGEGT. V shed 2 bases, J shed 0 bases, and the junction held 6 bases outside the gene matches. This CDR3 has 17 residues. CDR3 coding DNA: TGTGCCAGCAGTTACGGGACTAGCGGAGAATTCTCCTACGAGCAGTACTTC. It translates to CASSYGTSGEFSYEQYF.

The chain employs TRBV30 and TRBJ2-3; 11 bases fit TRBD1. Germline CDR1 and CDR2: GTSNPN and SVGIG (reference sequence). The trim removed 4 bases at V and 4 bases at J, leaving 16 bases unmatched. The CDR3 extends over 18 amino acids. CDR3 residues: CAWTRSSSGTGGSDTQYF. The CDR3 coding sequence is TGTGCCTGGACGAGATCGTCCTCCGGGACAGGGGGTTCAGATACGCAGTATTTT.

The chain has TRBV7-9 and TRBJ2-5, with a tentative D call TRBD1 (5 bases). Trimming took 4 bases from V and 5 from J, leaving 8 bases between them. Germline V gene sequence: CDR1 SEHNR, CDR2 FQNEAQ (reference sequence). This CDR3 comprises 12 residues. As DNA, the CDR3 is TGTGCCAGCAGCTCCAGGGTTGAGACCCAGTACTTC. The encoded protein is CASSSRVETQYF.

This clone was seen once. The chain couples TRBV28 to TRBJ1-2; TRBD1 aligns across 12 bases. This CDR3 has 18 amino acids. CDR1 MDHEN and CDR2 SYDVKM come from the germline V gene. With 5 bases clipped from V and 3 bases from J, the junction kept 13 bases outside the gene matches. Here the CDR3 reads CASSRTSYRDRGHYGYTF. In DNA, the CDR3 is TGTGCCAGCAGTCGTACCTCTTACCGGGACAGGGGGCACTATGGCTACACCTTC.

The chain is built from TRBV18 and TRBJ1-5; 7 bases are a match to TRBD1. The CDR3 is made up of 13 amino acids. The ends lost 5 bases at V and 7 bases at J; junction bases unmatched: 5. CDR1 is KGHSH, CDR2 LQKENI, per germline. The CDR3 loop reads CASSTTGDQPQHF. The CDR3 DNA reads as TGTGCCAGCTCAACAACAGGGGACCAGCCCCAGCATTTT.

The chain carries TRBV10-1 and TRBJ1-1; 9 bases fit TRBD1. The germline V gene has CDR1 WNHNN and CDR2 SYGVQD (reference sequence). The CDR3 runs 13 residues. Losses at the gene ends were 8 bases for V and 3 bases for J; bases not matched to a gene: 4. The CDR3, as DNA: TGCGCCAGCTGGGACAGGGAGGACACTGAAGCTTTCTTT. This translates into CASWDREDTEAFF.

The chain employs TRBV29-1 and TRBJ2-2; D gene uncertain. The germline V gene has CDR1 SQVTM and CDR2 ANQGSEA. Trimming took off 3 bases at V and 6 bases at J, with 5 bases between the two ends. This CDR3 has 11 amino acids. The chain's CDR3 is CSVESAGELFF. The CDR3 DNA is TGCAGCGTTGAGTCGGCCGGGGAGCTGTTTTTT.

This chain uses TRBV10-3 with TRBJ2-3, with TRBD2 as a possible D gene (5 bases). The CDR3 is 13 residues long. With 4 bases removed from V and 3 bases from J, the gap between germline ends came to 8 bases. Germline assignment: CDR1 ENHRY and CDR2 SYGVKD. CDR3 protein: CAISGGRTDTQYF. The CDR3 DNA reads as TGTGCCATCAGTGGCGGGCGGACAGATACGCAGTATTTT.

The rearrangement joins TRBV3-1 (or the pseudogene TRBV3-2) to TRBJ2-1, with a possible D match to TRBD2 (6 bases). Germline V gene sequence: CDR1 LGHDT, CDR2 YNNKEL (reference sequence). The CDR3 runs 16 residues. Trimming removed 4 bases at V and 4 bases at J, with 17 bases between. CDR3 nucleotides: TGTGCCAGCAGCCGCCCCCGGGGGTCACTTTACAATGAGCAGTTCTTC. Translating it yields CASSRPRGSLYNEQFF.

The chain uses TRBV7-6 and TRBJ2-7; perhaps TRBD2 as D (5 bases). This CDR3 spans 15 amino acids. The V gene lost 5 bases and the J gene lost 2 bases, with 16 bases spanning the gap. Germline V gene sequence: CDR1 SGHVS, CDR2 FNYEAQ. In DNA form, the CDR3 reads TGTGCCAGCAGCCAAGGGAGCGCTGAAGCCTACGAGCAGTACTTC. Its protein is CASSQGSAEAYEQYF.

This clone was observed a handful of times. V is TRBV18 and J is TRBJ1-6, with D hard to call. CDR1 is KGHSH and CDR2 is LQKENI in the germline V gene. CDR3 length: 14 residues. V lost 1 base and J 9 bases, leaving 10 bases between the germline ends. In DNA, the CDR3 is TGTGCCAGCTCACCACAGGGAGTTGGTTCACCCCTCCACTTT. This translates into CASSPQGVGSPLHF. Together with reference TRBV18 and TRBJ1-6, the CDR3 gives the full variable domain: NAGVMQNPRHLVRRRGQEARLRCSPMKGHSHVYWYRQLPEEGLKFMVYLQKENIIDESGMPKERFSAEFPKEGPSILRIQQVVRGDSAAYFCASSPQGVGSPLHFGNGTRLTVT.

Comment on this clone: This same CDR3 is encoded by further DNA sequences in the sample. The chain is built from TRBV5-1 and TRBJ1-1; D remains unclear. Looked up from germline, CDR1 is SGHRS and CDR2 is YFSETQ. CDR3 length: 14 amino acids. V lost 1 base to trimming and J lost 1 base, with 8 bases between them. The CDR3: CASSLSTGNTEAFF. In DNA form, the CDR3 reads TGCGCCAGCAGCTTGAGCACGGGGAACACTGAAGCTTTCTTT.

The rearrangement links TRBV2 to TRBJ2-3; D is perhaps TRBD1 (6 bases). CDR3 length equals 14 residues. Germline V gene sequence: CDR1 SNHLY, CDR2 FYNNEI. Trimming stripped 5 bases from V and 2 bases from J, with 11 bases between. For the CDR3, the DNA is TGTGCCAGCAGTTACGACAGGTCCACAGATACGCAGTATTTT. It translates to CASSYDRSTDTQYF.

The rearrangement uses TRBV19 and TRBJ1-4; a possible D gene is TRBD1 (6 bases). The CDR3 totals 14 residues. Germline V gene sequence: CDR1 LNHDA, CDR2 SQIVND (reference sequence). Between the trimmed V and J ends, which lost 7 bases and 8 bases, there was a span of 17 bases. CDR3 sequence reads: CASTTDRTVEKLFF. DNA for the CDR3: TGTGCCAGTACCACGGACCGGACAGTAGAAAAACTGTTTTTT.

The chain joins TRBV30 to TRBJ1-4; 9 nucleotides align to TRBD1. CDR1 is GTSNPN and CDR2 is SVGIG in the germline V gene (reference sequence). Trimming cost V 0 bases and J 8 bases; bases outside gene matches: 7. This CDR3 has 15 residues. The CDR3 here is CAWSVSGTGWEKLFF. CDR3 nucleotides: TGTGCCTGGAGTGTCTCCGGGACAGGGTGGGAAAAACTGTTTTTT. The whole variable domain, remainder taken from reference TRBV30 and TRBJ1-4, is SQTIHQWPATLVQPVGSPLSLECTVEGTSNPNLYWYRQAAGRGLQLLFYSVGIGQISSEVPQNLSASRPQDRQFILSSKKLLLSDSGFYLCAWSVSGTGWEKLFFGSGTQLSVL.

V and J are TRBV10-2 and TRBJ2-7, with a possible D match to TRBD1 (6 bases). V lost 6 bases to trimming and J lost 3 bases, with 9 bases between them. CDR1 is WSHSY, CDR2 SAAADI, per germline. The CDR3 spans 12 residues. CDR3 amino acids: CASRNRDYEQYF. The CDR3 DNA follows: TGCGCCAGCAGGAACAGGGACTACGAGCAGTACTTC.

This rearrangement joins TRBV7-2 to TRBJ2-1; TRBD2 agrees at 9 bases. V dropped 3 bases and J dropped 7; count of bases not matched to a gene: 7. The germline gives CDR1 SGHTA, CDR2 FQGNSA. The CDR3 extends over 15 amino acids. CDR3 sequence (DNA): TGTGCCAGCAGCTTTTTAGCGGGAGTAACAAATGAGCAGTTCTTC. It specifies CASSFLAGVTNEQFF.

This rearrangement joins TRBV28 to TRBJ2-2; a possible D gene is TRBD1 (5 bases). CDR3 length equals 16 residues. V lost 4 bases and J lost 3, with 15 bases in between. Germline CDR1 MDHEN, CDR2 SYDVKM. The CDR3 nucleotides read TGTGCCAGCAGTTACCTCGGCAGGGCCGACACCGGGGAGCTGTTTTTT. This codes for CASSYLGRADTGELFF.

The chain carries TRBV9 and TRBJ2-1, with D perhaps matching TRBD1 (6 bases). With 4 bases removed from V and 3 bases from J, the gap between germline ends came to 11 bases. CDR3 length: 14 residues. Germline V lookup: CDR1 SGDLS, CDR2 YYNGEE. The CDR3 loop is CASSYRDNYNEQFF. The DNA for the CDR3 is TGTGCCAGCAGCTACCGGGACAACTACAATGAGCAGTTCTTC.

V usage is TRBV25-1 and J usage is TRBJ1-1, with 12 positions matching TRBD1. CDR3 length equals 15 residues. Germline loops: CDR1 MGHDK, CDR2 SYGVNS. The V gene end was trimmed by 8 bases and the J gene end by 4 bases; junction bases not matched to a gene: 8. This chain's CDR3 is CASQGTGGEGTEAFF. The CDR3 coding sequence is TGTGCCAGCCAGGGGACAGGGGGCGAGGGCACTGAAGCTTTCTTT.

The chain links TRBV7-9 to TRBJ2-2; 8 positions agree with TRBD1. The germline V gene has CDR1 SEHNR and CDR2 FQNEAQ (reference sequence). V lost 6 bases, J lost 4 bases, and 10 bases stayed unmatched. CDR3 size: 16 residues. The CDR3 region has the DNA TGTGCCAGCAGGTTTGCCGGGACAGGCGTCACCGGGGAGCTGTTTTTT. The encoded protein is CASRFAGTGVTGELFF.